A selection of T cell receptor beta chains follows, all from one sample in a study of CD8 T cells in Susac syndrome. TCRdb fed the immunoSEQ multiplex PCR reads into MiXCR, producing one record per CDR3 protein. The sample lists 170,000 or so distinct CDR3 sequences; roughly 94% were seen once. The source material was CD4+ T cells from PBMCs. The receptors shown here come from a human donor with Susac syndrome. The conserved cysteine and the conserved F or W are not part of the CDR3 here. The order of the fields is V gene, J gene, CDR3 protein.

TRBV27	TRBJ1-4	ASSFLGQDNEKLF
TRBV18	TRBJ2-1	ASSLAGTGVDEQF
TRBV9	TRBJ1-1	ASSTGHHGTEAF
TRBV6-1	TRBJ1-1	ASTGFVGGTGGPEAF
TRBV29-1	TRBJ2-1	SVDPAGGPIYEQF
TRBV2	TRBJ2-5	ASIGTGRQETQY
TRBV30	TRBJ1-3	AWGQGLSGNTIY
TRBV7-2	TRBJ1-5	ASSRGGNQPQH
TRBV29-1	TRBJ1-1	SVGTAQFTEAF
TRBV29-1	TRBJ1-1	SVERAPGGGDTEAF
TRBV2	TRBJ2-5	ASTSQQETQY
TRBV20-1	TRBJ2-3	SAMVGATDTQY
TRBV20-1	TRBJ2-7	SATISTGAYEQY
TRBV28	TRBJ1-1	ASSLVRENTEAF
TRBV20-1	TRBJ2-7	SARSGTGEQY
TRBV7-2	TRBJ2-5	ASSRGTGGQETQY
TRBV11-2	TRBJ2-5	ASSFQETQY
TRBV29-1	TRBJ1-1	SAWGAPTEHEAF
TRBV18	TRBJ2-3	ASSPSGTDTQY
TRBV30	TRBJ2-7	AWGQGGGSYEQY
TRBV20-1	TRBJ1-6	SARYGFHNSPLH
TRBV20-1	TRBJ2-1	SAAGLAGTSIPYNEQF
TRBV25-1	TRBJ1-1	ASGGPGAEAF
TRBV6-2/TRBV6-3	TRBJ1-2	ASSRRGGNYGYT
TRBV2	TRBJ2-3	ASQGGVTADTQY
TRBV10-3	TRBJ2-7	AISESRLSYEQY
TRBV11-3	TRBJ2-1	ASSFTSGSFDEQF
TRBV20-1	TRBJ2-3	SARADGDTDTQY
TRBV28	TRBJ2-5	ASTQQGTQETQY
TRBV14	TRBJ2-3	ASSTRYRTDTQY